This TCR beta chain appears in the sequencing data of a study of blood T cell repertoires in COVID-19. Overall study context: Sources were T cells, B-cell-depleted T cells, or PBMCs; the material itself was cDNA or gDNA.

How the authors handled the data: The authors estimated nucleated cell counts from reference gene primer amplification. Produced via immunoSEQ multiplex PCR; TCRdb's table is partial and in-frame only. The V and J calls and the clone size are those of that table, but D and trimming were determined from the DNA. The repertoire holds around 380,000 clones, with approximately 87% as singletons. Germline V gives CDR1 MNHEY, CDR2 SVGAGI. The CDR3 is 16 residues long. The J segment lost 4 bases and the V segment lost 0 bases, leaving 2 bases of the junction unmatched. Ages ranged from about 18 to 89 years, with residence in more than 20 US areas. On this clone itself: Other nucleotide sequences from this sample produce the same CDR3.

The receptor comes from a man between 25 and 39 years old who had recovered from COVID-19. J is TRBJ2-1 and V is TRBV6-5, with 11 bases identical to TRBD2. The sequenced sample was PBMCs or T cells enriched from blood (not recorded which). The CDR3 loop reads CASSYSLAGGYNEQFF. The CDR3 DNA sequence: TGTGCCAGCAGTTACTCCCTAGCGGGGGGATACAATGAGCAGTTCTTC.